This record concerns one TCR beta chain sequence. Its antigen is currently not known. Per-base quality was not reported, and no clone a single base away is much larger than it. Enrolling through a virtual design, the prospective study's participants ranged in age from roughly 18 to 89 years and lived across 24 United States geographic areas. Cohort assignment in the prospective study relied on participant-reported clinical history from a screening survey and a study questionnaire. Recovered participants in ImmuneRACE Cohort 3 were defined as having two consecutive negative NP/OP PCR tests, clearance from a healthcare professional, or resolution of symptoms. In the prospective study, mobile phlebotomists collected whole blood, serum and a nasopharyngeal or oropharyngeal swab from each participant. Additional blood draws and questionnaires over an approximately 2-month period could optionally be provided by prospective study participants. Before DNA extraction, blood samples from the prospective study were shipped at room temperature or frozen.

The junction shows trimming of 2 bases on V and 3 bases on J, and the gene matches do not reach 7 bases of it. The germline V gene (reference sequence) supplies CDR1 SGHKS and CDR2 YYEKEE. Reading from cysteine to phenylalanine, the CDR3 counts 15 amino acids. Only CDR3 DNA remains: 45 bases, in frame from the first base. TCRbeta CDR3 regions were amplified from genomic DNA using the immunoSEQ Assay, a bias-controlled multiplex PCR. Under the source paper's analysis protocol: Within the assay, amplification of reference gene primers was used to estimate how many nucleated cells each sample contained. To quantify the absolute abundance of each unique TCRbeta CDR3 rearrangement, sequence reads were collapsed and filtered. For each sample, productive Simpson clonality was calculated as the square root of Simpson's diversity index across productive rearrangements. This immuneACCESS table, as held by TCRdb, lists in-frame sequences with V and J called but not all clones. Of the missing ones, under half trace to an unresolved V gene in checked studies; the others have no known cause. From that table come the V and J calls and clone size; the DNA was used to work out D and trimming. Across this sample there are around 300,000 clones, with around nine tenths seen only once. The leading ten clones occupy about 2.7% of the sample.

This specimen comes from a study of blood T cell repertoires in COVID-19 (dated by TCRdb to between 2020 and 2021). Regarding the complete study: Samples covering the acute and convalescent phases of COVID-19 were provided by collaborators in the United States, Italy and Spain. The prospective study material was composed of cDNA or gDNA derived from T cells, B-cell-depleted T cells, or PBMCs. Deeply sampled blood TCRbeta repertoires from subjects exposed to, actively infected with, or recovered from COVID-19 were included in the dataset. A freely available public database, intended as a resource for researchers studying the immune response to SARS-CoV-2, is where the repertoires were released. Samples were obtained from the ongoing ImmuneRACE study (first 160 participants) and from about 1,300 subjects provided by 6 global collaborators. The sample metadata nearly always contained a de-identified subject ID, COVID-19 status, age in years and sex. HLA class I and class II types, where available, came from metadata supplied by the sample provider rather than from assay-based typing. Paper-wide results and their limitations: The amount of clinical and demographic metadata varied by source and participant and was provided uncurated.

The TCR originated in a woman younger than 35 who had recovered from COVID-19. The chain is made from TRBV5-5 and TRBJ1-1, with 7 bases in between that match TRBD1. The sequenced sample was PBMCs or T cells enriched from blood (not recorded which). The CDR3 region has the sequence CASSLRDRADTEAFF. The sequenced DNA: TGTGCCAGCAGCTTAAGAGACAGGGCCGACACTGAAGCTTTCTTT.